This T cell receptor (beta chain) was sequenced for a study of T cell repertoires in cytomegalovirus infection. Overall study: CMV infection and matching HLA type were both indicated by public TCR beta signatures. Broader study findings: Individuals carrying CMV plus the relevant HLA were identified by cumulative frequency of public TCR beta families. In two of eight donors, the top clonotype was HLA-C-restricted CMV-specific.

TCRdb called the reads again in MiXCR, with one record for every CDR3 protein. The data contain more than 400,000 distinct CDR3 sequences, about 30% of them singletons. CDR3 length: 15 residues. Trimming pared 5 bases from V and 3 bases from J, leaving 13 bases between. Germline values: CDR1 SGHTA, CDR2 FQGNSA. Points on this clonotype: Its antigen is not identified.

The chain links TRBV7-2 to TRBJ2-2; tentative D call: TRBD2 (6 bases). Sequenced input: PBMCs. The clonotype comes from a human donor in good health (CMV status not recorded). Some clones in this sample may be carry-over from other donors' samples. Here the CDR3 reads CASSAPGLDTGELFF. The CDR3 nucleotides read TGTGCCAGCAGCGCCCCGGGACTGGACACCGGGGAGCTGTTTTTT.